The subject of this entry is one T cell receptor beta chain. These data belong to a study of T cell changes during pregnancy in multiple sclerosis. Produced via immunoSEQ multiplex PCR; TCRdb's table is partial and in-frame only. The sample carries 65,000 to 85,000 clones, roughly 90% recorded once. V dropped 5 bases and J dropped 0 bases, with 19 bases sitting between them. This CDR3 is 17 amino acids long. Germline assignment: CDR1 SEHNR and CDR2 FQNEAQ (reference sequence). This chain uses TRBV7-9 with TRBJ1-1, with D possibly TRBD1 on 5 matching bases. This TCR was recovered from a female donor in good health, enrolled as a control in a pregnancy study. The material was peripheral blood, obtained in the first trimester of pregnancy. Written as DNA, the CDR3 is TGTGCCAGCAGCCCCCCCCGGGCAGACAGTATGAACACTGAAGCTTTCTTT. This encodes CASSPPRADSMNTEAFF.